These T cell receptor beta chains were read from a single sample in a study of blood T cells in healthy people across ages. From the 5' RACE reads, TCRdb called clonotypes with MiXCR, one entry per CDR3 protein. The table shows about 780,000 distinct CDR3 sequences, with 25% to 30% occurring only once. The same data also contributed to another study, on T cells of mothers and their children.

Sample: blood. The receptors originated from a boy aged 5-17 years in good health. CDR3s include the opening cysteine and the closing phenylalanine or tryptophan. Each record gives: J gene, clone size, V gene, D gene, CDR3 protein, CDR3 DNA. The D gene is left open where the match is weak. The listing skips clone size in some rows; elsewhere it reads once, few, many or a size class.

TRBJ2-5 many TRBV6-4 - CASSDRPGAQETQYF TGTGCCAGCAGTGATAGGCCGGGGGCCCAAGAGACCCAGTACTTC
TRBJ2-5 once TRBV28 - CASRRGRHQETQYF TGTGCCAGCCGGCGGGGAAGGCACCAAGAGACCCAGTACTTC
TRBJ2-3 few TRBV7-2 - CASSKLVSRGDTQYF TGTGCCAGCAGCAAACTAGTTTCTCGGGGAGATACGCAGTATTTT
TRBJ2-5 - TRBV29-1 TRBD2 CSVEAPGLAGETQYF TGCAGCGTTGAAGCCCCGGGACTAGCAGGAGAGACCCAGTACTTC
TRBJ2-7 - TRBV5-1 - CASSSLGIDSHEQYF TGCGCCAGCAGCTCGCTAGGGATAGATAGCCACGAGCAGTACTTC
TRBJ2-3 few TRBV28 - CASRYSGTDTQYF TGTGCCAGCAGATATAGCGGCACAGATACGCAGTATTTT
TRBJ2-5 - TRBV5-1 - CASSLAIDRTQETQYF TGCGCCAGCAGCTTGGCCATCGACAGAACACAAGAGACCCAGTACTTC
TRBJ1-1 - TRBV12-3/TRBV12-4 TRBD1 CASSDPGTVNTEAFF TGTGCCAGCAGTGACCCCGGGACAGTGAACACTGAAGCTTTCTTT
TRBJ2-7 - TRBV7-9 - CASSSLWGPDEQYF TGTGCCAGCAGCTCTTTGTGGGGGCCAGACGAGCAGTACTTC
TRBJ2-1 - TRBV2 - CASKKTEMYNEQFF TGTGCCAGCAAGAAGACAGAGATGTACAATGAGCAGTTCTTC
TRBJ2-5 few TRBV12-3/TRBV12-4 - CASSGYQGTQYF TGTGCCAGCAGCGGGTACCAAGGGACCCAGTACTTC
TRBJ2-5 - TRBV10-3 TRBD2 CAISLAGRETQYF TGTGCCATCAGTCTAGCGGGGAGAGAGACCCAGTACTTC
TRBJ1-4 many TRBV5-1 - CASSPWDTPNEKLFF TGCGCCAGCAGCCCTTGGGACACACCTAATGAAAAACTGTTTTTT
TRBJ2-5 few TRBV19 - CASSSQGKETQYF TGTGCCAGTAGTAGTCAGGGGAAAGAGACCCAGTACTTC
TRBJ2-1 - TRBV7-3 - CASSSKGVSYNEQFF TGCGCCAGCAGCTCAAAAGGGGTCTCCTACAATGAGCAGTTCTTC
TRBJ1-1 few TRBV9 TRBD1 CASSTGQTNTEAFF TGTGCCAGCAGCACGGGACAGACGAACACTGAAGCTTTCTTT
TRBJ1-2 - TRBV5-1 - CASSLDSWAGVYGYTF TGCGCCAGCAGCTTGGATAGTTGGGCAGGCGTTTATGGCTACACCTTC
TRBJ2-6 - TRBV14 TRBD1 CASARGLLASGANVLTF TGTGCCAGCGCGAGGGGGCTCCTTGCCTCTGGGGCCAACGTCCTGACTTTC
TRBJ2-4 - TRBV30 - CAWSVLGGGYGIQYF TGTGCCTGGAGTGTACTTGGAGGGGGTTACGGCATTCAGTACTTC
TRBJ2-1 - TRBV5-5 - CASSFLSRDSPYNEQFF TGTGCCAGCAGCTTTTTATCGAGGGACTCCCCCTACAATGAGCAGTTCTTC
TRBJ2-7 few TRBV12-3/TRBV12-4 - CASSFRRVLYEQYF TGTGCCAGCAGTTTTCGTCGAGTACTCTACGAGCAGTACTTC
TRBJ1-1 few TRBV7-9 - CASTPTVRDTEAFF TGTGCCAGCACCCCCACAGTGAGGGACACTGAAGCTTTCTTT
TRBJ2-5 - TRBV28 - CASSLDVGVQETQYF TGTGCCAGCAGTTTGGATGTCGGGGTTCAAGAGACCCAGTACTTC